The clone carrying this TCR beta chain was seen just once. Its specificity is not known. Libraries were prepared by immunoSEQ multiplex PCR; TCRdb keeps only in-frame clonotypes and omits some of them. The sample contains approximately 110,000 clones, roughly 90% of which appear only once. This sample was included in a study of CD4+ T cells in melanoma. Study-wide findings and caveats: A reported correlation linked neoantigen-specific CD4+ T cells to CD8+, macrophage and B cell function. Reportedly, melanoma neoantigen-specific CD4+ T cells showed varied differentiation states.

The V gene end was trimmed by 5 bases and the J gene end by 2 bases; junction bases not matched to a gene: 2. Per the germline V gene, CDR1 is PRHDT and CDR2 is FYEKMQ (reference sequence). This CDR3 is built from 15 residues. The V and J genes are TRBV13 and TRBJ2-7; 14 bases align to TRBD2. The sequenced sample was peripheral blood. This receptor was identified in a human donor with melanoma. In DNA, the CDR3 is TGTGCCAGCAGCCGGGGACTAGCGGGGGCCTACGAGCAGTACTTC. Residues: CASSRGLAGAYEQYF.